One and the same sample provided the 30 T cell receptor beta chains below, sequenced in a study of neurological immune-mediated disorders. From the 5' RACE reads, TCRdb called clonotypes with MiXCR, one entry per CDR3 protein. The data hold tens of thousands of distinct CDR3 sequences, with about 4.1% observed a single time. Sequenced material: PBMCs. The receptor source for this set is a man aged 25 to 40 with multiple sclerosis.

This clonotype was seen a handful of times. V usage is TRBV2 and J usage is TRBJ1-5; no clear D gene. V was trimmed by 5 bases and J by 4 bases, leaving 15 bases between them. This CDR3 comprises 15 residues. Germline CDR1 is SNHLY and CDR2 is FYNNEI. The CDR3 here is CASSPMEGGNQPQHF. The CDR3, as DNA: TGTGCCAGCAGTCCTATGGAGGGTGGAAATCAGCCCCAGCATTTT. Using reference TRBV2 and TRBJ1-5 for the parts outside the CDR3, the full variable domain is EPEVTQTPSHQVTQMGQEVILRCVPISNHLYFYWYRQILGQKVEFLVSFYNNEISEKSEIFDDQFSVERPDGSNFTLKIRSTKLEDSAMYFCASSPMEGGNQPQHFGDGTRLSIL.

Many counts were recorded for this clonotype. CDR3 coding DNA: TGCGCCAGCAGCGACGGGACAGAACAAGAGACCCAGTACTTC. Its protein product is CASSDGTEQETQYF. The gene calls are TRBV5-1 and TRBJ2-5; TRBD1 matches at 7 bases. This CDR3 has 14 residues. Trimming took 4 bases from V and 2 from J; bases not matched to a gene: 5. Per germline, CDR1 SGHRS and CDR2 YFSETQ.

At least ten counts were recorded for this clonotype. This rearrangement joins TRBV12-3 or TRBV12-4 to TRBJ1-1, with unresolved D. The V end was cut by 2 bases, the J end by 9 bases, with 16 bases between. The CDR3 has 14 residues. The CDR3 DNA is TGTGCCAGCAGTTTAACAACGGACGGACCCCAAGCTTTCTTT. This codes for CASSLTTDGPQAFF.

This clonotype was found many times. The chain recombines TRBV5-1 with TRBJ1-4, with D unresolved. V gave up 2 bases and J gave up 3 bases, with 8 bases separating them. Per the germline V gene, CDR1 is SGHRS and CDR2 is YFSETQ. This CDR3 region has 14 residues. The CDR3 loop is CASSFSGSNEKLFF. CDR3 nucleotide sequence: TGCGCCAGCAGCTTTTCAGGATCTAATGAAAAACTGTTTTTT.

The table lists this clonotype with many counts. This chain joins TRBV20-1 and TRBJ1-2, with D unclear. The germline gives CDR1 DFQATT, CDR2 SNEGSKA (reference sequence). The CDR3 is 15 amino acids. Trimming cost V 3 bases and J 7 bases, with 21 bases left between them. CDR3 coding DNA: TGCAGTGCTAGTGGGCGAGAAGCGATCATAGCTGGCTACACCTTC. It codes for CSASGREAIIAGYTF.

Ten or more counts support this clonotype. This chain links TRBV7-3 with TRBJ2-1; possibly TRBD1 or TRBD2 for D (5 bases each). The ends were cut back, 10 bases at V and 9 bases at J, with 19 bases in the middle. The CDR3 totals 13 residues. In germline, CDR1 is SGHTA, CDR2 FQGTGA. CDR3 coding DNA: TGTGCCACCTCACCGGGGTTTGGGGGTGAGCAGTTCTTC. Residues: CATSPGFGGEQFF.

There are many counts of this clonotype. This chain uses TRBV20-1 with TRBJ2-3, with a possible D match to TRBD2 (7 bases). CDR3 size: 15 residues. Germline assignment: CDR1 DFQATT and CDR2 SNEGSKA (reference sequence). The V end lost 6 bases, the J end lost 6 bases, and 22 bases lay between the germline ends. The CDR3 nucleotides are TGCAGTGCCGCCCCAGGCGGGGGCCTCTCGGATACGCAGTATTTT. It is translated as CSAAPGGGLSDTQYF.

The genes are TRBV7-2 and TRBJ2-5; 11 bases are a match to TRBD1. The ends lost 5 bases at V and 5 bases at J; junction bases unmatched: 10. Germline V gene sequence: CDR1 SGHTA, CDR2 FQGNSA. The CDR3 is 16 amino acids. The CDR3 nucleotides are TGTGCCAGCAGCCGTTGGGACAGGGGGAGTTTCGAGACCCAGTACTTC. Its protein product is CASSRWDRGSFETQYF.

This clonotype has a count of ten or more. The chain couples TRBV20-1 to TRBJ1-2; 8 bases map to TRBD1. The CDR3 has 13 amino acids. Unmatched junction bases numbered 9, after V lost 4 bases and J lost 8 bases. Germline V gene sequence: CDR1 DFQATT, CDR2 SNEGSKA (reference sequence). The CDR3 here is CSAMLDRADGYTF. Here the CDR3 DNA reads TGCAGTGCTATGCTGGACAGGGCGGACGGCTACACCTTC.

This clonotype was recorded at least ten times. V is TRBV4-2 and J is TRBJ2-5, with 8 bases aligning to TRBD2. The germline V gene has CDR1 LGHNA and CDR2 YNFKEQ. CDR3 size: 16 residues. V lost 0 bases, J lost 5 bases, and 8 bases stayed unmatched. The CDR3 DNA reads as TGTGCCAGCAGCCAAGAATGGAACGGGGGGGCTGAGACCCAGTACTTC. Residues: CASSQEWNGGAETQYF.

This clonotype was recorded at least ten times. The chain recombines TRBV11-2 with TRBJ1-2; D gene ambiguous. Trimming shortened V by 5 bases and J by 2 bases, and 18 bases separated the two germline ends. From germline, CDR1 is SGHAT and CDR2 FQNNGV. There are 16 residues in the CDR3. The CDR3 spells CASSAGLGYLNYGYTF. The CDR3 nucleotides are TGTGCCAGCAGCGCCGGACTCGGGTACCTCAACTATGGCTACACCTTC. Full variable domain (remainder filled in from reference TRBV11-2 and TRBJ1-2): EAGVAQSPRYKIIEKRQSVAFWCNPISGHATLYWYQQILGQGPKLLIQFQNNGVVDDSQLPKDRFSAERLKGVDSTLKIQPAKLEDSAVYLCASSAGLGYLNYGYTFGSGTRLTVV.

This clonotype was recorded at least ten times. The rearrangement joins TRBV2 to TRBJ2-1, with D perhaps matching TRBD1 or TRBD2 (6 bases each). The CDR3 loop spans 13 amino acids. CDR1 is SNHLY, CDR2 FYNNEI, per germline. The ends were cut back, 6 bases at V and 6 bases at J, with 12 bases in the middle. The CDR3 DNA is TGTGCCAGCAGAGCTGGGGGGCTCAATGAGCAGTTCTTC. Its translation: CASRAGGLNEQFF.

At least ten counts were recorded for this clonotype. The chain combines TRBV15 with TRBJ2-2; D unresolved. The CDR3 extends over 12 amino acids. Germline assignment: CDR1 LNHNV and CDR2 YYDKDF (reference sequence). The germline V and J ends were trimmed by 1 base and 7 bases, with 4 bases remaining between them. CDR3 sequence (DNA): TGTGCCACCAGCAGAGTACTCGGGGAGCTGTTTTTT. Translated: CATSRVLGELFF. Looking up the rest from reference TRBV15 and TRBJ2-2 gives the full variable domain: DAMVIQNPRYQVTQFGKPVTLSCSQTLNHNVMYWYQQKSSQAPKLLFHYYDKDFNNEADTPDNFQSRRPNTSFCFLDIRSPGLGDTAMYLCATSRVLGELFFGEGSRLTVL.

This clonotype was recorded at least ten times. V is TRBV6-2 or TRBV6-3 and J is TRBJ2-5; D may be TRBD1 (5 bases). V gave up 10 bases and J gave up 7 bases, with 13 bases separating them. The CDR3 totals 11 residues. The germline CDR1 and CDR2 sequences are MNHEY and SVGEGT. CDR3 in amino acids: CATDMGRTQYF. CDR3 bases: TGTGCCACCGACATGGGGCGGACCCAGTACTTC.

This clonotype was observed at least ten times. In nucleotides, the CDR3 is TGCAGCGTCCTACCAGGGGTTCGGGCCTACGAGCAGTACTTC. Translating it yields CSVLPGVRAYEQYF. V is TRBV29-1 and J is TRBJ2-7; weak D call: TRBD1 (6 bases). CDR3 size: 14 residues. The germline V and J ends were trimmed by 6 bases and 2 bases, with 17 bases remaining between them. CDR1 is SQVTM, CDR2 ANQGSEA, per germline.

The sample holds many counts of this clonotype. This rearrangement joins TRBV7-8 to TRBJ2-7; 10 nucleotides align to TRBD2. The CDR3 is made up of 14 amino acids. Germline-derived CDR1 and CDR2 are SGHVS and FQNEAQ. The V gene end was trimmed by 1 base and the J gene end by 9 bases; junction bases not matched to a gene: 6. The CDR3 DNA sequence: TGTGCCAGCAGCTTAGTGGCTAGCGGGGGACGGCAGTACTTC. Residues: CASSLVASGGRQYF.

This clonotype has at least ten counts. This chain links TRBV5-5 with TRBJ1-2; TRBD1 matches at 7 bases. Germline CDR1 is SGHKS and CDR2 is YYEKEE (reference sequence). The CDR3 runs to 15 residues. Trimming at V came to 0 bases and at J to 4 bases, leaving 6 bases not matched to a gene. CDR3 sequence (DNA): TGTGCCAGCAGCTTGGAAGGGGCAGGGGGCTATGGCTACACCTTC. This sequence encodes CASSLEGAGGYGYTF. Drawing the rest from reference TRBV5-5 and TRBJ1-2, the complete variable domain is DAGVTQSPTHLIKTRGQQVTLRCSPISGHKSVSWYQQVLGQGPQFIFQYYEKEERGRGNFPDRFSARQFPNYSSELNVNALLLGDSALYLCASSLEGAGGYGYTFGSGTRLTVV.

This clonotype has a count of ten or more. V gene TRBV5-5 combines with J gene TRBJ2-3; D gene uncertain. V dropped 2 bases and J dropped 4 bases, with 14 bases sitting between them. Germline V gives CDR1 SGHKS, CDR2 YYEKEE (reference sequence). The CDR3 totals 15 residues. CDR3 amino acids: CASSLLIPSADTQYF. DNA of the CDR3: TGTGCCAGCAGCTTACTCATCCCATCAGCAGATACGCAGTATTTT.

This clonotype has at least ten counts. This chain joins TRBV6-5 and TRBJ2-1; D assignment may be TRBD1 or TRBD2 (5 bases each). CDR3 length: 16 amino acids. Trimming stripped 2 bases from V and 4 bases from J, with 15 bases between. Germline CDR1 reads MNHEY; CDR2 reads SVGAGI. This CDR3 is CASSYDGTPPYNEQFF. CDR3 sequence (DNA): TGTGCCAGCAGTTACGACGGGACCCCACCTTACAATGAGCAGTTCTTC.

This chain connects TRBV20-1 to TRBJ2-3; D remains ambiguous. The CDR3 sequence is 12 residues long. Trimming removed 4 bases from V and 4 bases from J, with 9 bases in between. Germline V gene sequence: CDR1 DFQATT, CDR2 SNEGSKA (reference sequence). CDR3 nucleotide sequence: TGCAGTGCTATGGAATCGGCAGATACGCAGTATTTT. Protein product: CSAMESADTQYF.

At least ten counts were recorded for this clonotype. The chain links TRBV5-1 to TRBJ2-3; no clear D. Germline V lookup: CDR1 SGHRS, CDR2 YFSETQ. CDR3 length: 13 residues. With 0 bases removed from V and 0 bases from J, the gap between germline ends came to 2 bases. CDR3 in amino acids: CASSLASTDTQYF. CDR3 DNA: TGCGCCAGCAGCTTGGCTAGCACAGATACGCAGTATTTT.

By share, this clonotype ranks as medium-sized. CDR3 protein: CSVGLNEQYF. In DNA form, the CDR3 reads TGCAGCGTCGGACTCAACGAGCAGTACTTC. This chain joins TRBV29-1 and TRBJ2-7; TRBD2 is a possible D gene (5 bases). CDR1 SQVTM and CDR2 ANQGSEA come from the germline V gene. V was clipped by 6 bases and J by 5 bases, with 8 bases between them. CDR3 length: 10 amino acids.

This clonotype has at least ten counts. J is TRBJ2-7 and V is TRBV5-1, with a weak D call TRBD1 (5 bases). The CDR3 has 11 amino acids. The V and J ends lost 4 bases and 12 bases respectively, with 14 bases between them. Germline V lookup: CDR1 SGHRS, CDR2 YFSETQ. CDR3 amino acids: CASSGDRGRYF. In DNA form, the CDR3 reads TGCGCCAGCAGCGGAGACAGAGGACGGTACTTC. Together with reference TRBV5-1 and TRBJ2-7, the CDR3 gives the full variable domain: KAGVTQTPRYLIKTRGQQVTLSCSPISGHRSVSWYQQTPGQGLQFLFEYFSETQRNKGNFPGRFSGRQFSNSRSEMNVSTLELGDSALYLCASSGDRGRYFGPGTRLTVT.

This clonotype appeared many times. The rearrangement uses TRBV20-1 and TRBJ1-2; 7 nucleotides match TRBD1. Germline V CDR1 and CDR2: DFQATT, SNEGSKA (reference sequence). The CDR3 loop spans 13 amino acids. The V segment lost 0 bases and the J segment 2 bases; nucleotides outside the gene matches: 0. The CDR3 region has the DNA TGCAGTGCTAGAGAAGGGGGCAACTATGGCTACACCTTC. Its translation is CSAREGGNYGYTF.

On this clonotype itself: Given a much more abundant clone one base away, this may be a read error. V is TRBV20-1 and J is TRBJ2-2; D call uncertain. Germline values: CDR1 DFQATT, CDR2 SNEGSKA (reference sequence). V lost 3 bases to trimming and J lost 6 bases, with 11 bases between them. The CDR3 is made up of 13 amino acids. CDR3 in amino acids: CSASSDRAGELFF. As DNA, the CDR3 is TGCAGTGCTAGTTCGGATCGGGCCGGGGAGCTGTTTTTT.

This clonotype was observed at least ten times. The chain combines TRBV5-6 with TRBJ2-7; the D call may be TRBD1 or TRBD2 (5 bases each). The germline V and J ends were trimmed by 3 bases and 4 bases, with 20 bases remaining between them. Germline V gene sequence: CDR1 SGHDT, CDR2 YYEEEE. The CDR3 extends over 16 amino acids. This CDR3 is CASSSGWLSRVYEQYF. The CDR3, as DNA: TGTGCCAGCAGCTCGGGATGGTTATCCAGGGTTTACGAGCAGTACTTC.

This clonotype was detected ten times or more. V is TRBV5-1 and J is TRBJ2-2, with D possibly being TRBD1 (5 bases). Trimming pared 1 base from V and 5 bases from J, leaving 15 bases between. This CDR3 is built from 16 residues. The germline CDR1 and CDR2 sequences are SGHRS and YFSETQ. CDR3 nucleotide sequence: TGCGCCAGCAGCTTGCCACGGCAGGGCGGAACCGGGGAGCTGTTTTTT. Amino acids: CASSLPRQGGTGELFF. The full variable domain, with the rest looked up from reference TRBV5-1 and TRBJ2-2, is KAGVTQTPRYLIKTRGQQVTLSCSPISGHRSVSWYQQTPGQGLQFLFEYFSETQRNKGNFPGRFSGRQFSNSRSEMNVSTLELGDSALYLCASSLPRQGGTGELFFGEGSRLTVL.

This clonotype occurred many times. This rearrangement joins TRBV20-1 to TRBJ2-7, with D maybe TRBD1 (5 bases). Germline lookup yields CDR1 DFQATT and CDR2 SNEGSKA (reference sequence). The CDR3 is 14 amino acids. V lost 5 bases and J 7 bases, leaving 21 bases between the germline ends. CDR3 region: CSAPPRQGLGEQYF. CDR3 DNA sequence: TGCAGTGCTCCCCCGCGGCAGGGCCTGGGGGAGCAGTACTTC.

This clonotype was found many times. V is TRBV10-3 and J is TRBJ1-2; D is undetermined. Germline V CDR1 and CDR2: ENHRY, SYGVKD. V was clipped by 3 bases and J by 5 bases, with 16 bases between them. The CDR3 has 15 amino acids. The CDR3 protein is CAISDKQTRQYGYTF. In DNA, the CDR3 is TGTGCCATCAGTGACAAACAGACGCGTCAATATGGCTACACCTTC.

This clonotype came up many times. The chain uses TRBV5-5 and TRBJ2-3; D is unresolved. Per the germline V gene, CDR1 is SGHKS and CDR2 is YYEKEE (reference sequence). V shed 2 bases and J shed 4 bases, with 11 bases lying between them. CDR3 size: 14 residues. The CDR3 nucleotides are TGTGCCAGCAGCTTTTCAGGAGCGTCAGATACGCAGTATTTT. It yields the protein CASSFSGASDTQYF.